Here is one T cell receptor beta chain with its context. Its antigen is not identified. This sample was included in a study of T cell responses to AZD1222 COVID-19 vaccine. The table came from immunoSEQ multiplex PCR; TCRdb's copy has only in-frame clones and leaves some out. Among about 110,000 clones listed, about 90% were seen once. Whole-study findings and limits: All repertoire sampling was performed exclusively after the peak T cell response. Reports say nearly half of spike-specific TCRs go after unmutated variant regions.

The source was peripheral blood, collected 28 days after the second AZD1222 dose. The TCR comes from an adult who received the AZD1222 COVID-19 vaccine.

Here the CDR3 reads CASSPRPVSGANVLTF. The CDR3 region has the DNA TGTGCCAGCAGCCCCCGACCAGTCTCTGGGGCCAACGTCCTGACTTTC. The genes are TRBV7-2 and TRBJ2-6, with unresolved D. The CDR3 runs to 16 residues. CDR1 is SGHTA and CDR2 is FQGNSA in the germline V gene. The ends were cut back, 5 bases at V and 0 bases at J, with 11 bases in the middle.